This TCR beta chain was sequenced in a study of blood T cells in healthy people across ages. Study-level background: Template switching retrieved approximately one barcoded beta molecule for each two T cells.

Then a second PCR, running about 6 to 12 cycles, was carried out with a sample-barcoded 5' primer and a J-beta primer mix. Researchers report that a template-switch adaptor with 12 random nucleotides tagged each cDNA molecule. MiXCR, run by TCRdb on the 5' RACE reads, gives a single entry per CDR3 protein. The profile shows 1.5 million to 2 million distinct CDR3 sequences, 28% of them singletons. About this clonotype itself: Its antigen is not identified.

Germline assignment: CDR1 MRHNA and CDR2 SNTAGT. CDR3 length equals 17 residues. Trimming removed 0 bases from V and 9 bases from J; junction bases left unmatched: 9. Study results and limitations: Higher naive T cell percentage went strongly together with higher TCR beta diversity. Diversity estimated from one million T cells was considered an underestimate.

The V call is TRBV6-4, the J call TRBJ1-6; TRBD1 aligns across 9 bases. Sample: blood. The clonotype originates from a woman in her thirties in good health. CDR3 in amino acids: CASSDSPGQGVTSPLHF. The CDR3, as DNA: TGTGCCAGCAGTGACTCGCCGGGACAGGGAGTCACTTCACCCCTCCACTTT.